The source of this T cell receptor (beta chain) is a study of blood T cell repertoires in COVID-19. TCRdb keeps only in-frame clones here, not all; method: immunoSEQ multiplex PCR. The sample includes 200,000 or so clones, over 70% seen only once; the top ten take roughly 17%. The sample comprised peripheral blood. This clonotype originated in a man in his 60s with active or convalescent COVID-19.

CDR3 residues: CASSEQGQPQHF. CDR3 DNA sequence: TGTGCCAGCAGTGAACAGGGACAGCCCCAGCATTTT. The chain carries TRBV2 and TRBJ1-5; a weak D match, TRBD1 (5 bases). Trimming took 2 bases from V and 7 from J, leaving 6 bases between them. The CDR3 is 12 amino acids. The germline gives CDR1 SNHLY, CDR2 FYNNEI. The full variable domain, in which reference TRBV2 and TRBJ1-5 provide the parts outside the CDR3, is EPEVTQTPSHQVTQMGQEVILRCVPISNHLYFYWYRQILGQKVEFLVSFYNNEISEKSEIFDDQFSVERPDGSNFTLKIRSTKLEDSAMYFCASSEQGQPQHFGDGTRLSIL.